The 10 T cell receptor beta chains given below trace back to one sample, sequenced in a study of T cell responses to AZD1222 COVID-19 vaccine. Using immunoSEQ multiplex PCR, the repertoire was profiled, and TCRdb retains in-frame clones only, with some absent. This repertoire shows 150,000 to 190,000 clones, 80% to 90% found once; its top ten account for about 9%. Sequences were derived from peripheral blood, sampled 28 days after the second AZD1222 dose. All receptors come from an adult who received the AZD1222 COVID-19 vaccine.

This clone was seen a handful of times. The V and J genes are TRBV4-2 and TRBJ1-2, with D unclear. The V end was cut by 0 bases, the J end by 4 bases, with 12 bases between. This CDR3 spans 15 amino acids. Germline V gene data show CDR1 as LGHNA and CDR2 as YNFKEQ. The CDR3 here is CASSQDIASAYGYTF. Written as DNA, the CDR3 is TGTGCCAGCAGCCAAGATATCGCGTCGGCCTATGGCTACACCTTC.

CDR3 in amino acids: CASSYSLAGVEQFF. CDR3 coding DNA: TGTGCCAGCAGTTACTCCCTAGCGGGAGTTGAGCAGTTCTTC. This chain uses TRBV6-5 with TRBJ2-1, with 10 bases aligning to TRBD2. CDR1 and CDR2 (germline): MNHEY, SVGAGI. V trimming: 0 bases; J trimming: 9 bases; junction bases outside the gene matches: 2. CDR3 size: 14 residues.

The rearrangement joins TRBV29-1 to TRBJ2-2; D is undetermined. The CDR3 contains 15 residues. Trimming cost V 3 bases and J 1 base, with 12 bases left between them. In germline, CDR1 is SQVTM, CDR2 ANQGSEA. The CDR3 is CSVDKGQMNTGELFF. CDR3 DNA: TGCAGCGTTGATAAAGGGCAGATGAACACCGGGGAGCTGTTTTTT.

The chain employs TRBV5-1 and TRBJ2-7, with TRBD1 as a possible D gene (6 bases). Trimming took 2 bases from V and 6 from J, leaving 15 bases between them. This CDR3 contains 14 residues. The germline V gene encodes CDR1 SGHRS and CDR2 YFSETQ. The CDR3 bases are TGCGCCAGCAGCTTAACAGGGAGTATTACCGAGCAGTACTTC. Translation gives CASSLTGSITEQYF.

As regards this clone: Germline and junction disagree at one end, which may indicate a read error. The chain couples TRBV7-7 to TRBJ2-2; D gene ambiguous. CDR1 and CDR2 (germline): SSHAT, FNYEAQ (reference sequence). This CDR3 region has 13 residues. This chain's CDR3 is CASSSTPSGELFF. CDR3 sequence (DNA): TGTGCTAGCAGCTCTACTCCGAGCGGGGAGCTGTTTTTT.

CDR3 coding DNA: TGTGCCAGCAGCTCGCAGGGACAGCCTAACTATGGCTACACCTTC. Residues: CASSSQGQPNYGYTF. The chain carries TRBV7-2 and TRBJ1-2, with 7 bases matching TRBD1. CDR1 is SGHTA, CDR2 FQGNSA, per germline. V was pared by 4 bases and J by 0 bases, with 5 bases of the junction left unmatched. This CDR3 region has 15 residues.

The chain carries TRBV19 and TRBJ2-1, with 12 bases identical to TRBD2. After removal of 10 bases from V and 0 bases from J, the junction contained 4 bases not matched to a gene. CDR3 length: 15 amino acids. CDR1 LNHDA and CDR2 SQIVND come from the germline V gene (reference sequence). CDR3 bases: TGTGCCACCCAGGGACTAGCGGGCTCCTACAATGAGCAGTTCTTC. It codes for CATQGLAGSYNEQFF.

J is TRBJ1-6 and V is TRBV10-3, with a possible D match to TRBD1 (5 bases). The V and J ends lost 10 bases and 2 bases respectively, with 9 bases between them. Germline V lookup: CDR1 ENHRY, CDR2 SYGVKD. The CDR3 runs 13 residues. CDR3 bases: TGTGCCACCAGGGACCCCTATAATTCACCCCTCCACTTT. Translated, it gives CATRDPYNSPLHF.

The gene calls are TRBV3-1 (or the pseudogene TRBV3-2) and TRBJ1-2; unclear D gene. The length of the CDR3 is 13 residues. The germline CDR1 and CDR2 sequences are LGHDT and YNNKEL (reference sequence). V lost 1 base and J 5 bases, leaving 8 bases between the germline ends. CDR3 sequence: CASSQVSDYGYTF. As DNA, the CDR3 is TGTGCCAGCAGCCAAGTGAGTGATTATGGCTACACCTTC.

This sequence joins TRBV6-2 or TRBV6-3 and TRBJ2-3, with 8 nucleotides matching TRBD2. J was trimmed by 1 base and V by 2 bases; bases with no gene match: 2. The CDR3 runs to 15 residues. CDR1 MNHEY and CDR2 SVGEGT come from the germline V gene. CDR3 nucleotides: TGTGCCAGCAGTTACCACGGGAGGGGCACAGATACGCAGTATTTT. It codes for CASSYHGRGTDTQYF.